This T cell receptor beta chain is from a study of control samples from healthy donors and cancer patients. Here immunoSEQ multiplex PCR was the method, and the copy in TCRdb shows in-frame clones only, minus some. The sample lists fewer than 100,000 clones, approximately 78% occurring once. The CDR3 has 12 amino acids. Germline assignment: CDR1 SGHRS and CDR2 YFSETQ. With 5 bases removed from V and 5 bases from J, the gap between germline ends came to 9 bases. The V and J genes are TRBV5-1 and TRBJ2-3; possibly TRBD2 for D (6 bases). The sample was blood. The receptor was derived from a man in his sixties in good health. This CDR3 is CASSQGGDTQYF. The CDR3 coding sequence is TGCGCCAGCAGTCAGGGAGGAGATACGCAGTATTTT.